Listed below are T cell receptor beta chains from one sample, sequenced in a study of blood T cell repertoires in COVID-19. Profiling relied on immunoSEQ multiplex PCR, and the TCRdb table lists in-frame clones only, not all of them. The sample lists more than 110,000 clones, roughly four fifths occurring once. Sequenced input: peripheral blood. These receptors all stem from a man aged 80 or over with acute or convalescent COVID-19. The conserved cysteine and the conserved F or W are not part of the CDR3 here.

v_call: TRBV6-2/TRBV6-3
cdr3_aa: ASSSTGTGRTEAF

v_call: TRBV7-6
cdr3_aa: ASSLPKGQGLDQETQY

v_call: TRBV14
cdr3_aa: ASSPSGTGELF

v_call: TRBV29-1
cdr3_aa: SVGGGATVSTDTQY

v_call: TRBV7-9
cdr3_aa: ASSFGGYTEAF

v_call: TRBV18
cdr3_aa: ASSPLGTGGTNYGYT

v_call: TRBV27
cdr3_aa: ASSLGTANSPLH

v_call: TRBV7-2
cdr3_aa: ASSSRRAESYGYT

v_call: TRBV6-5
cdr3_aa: ASSPGDQETQY

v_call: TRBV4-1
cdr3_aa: ASSQDAAGYEQY

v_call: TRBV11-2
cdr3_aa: ASSLKGVGRGRDGDYT

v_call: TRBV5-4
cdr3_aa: ASSLGRAGLGSPLH

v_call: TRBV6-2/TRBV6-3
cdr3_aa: ASSRGQGNSPLH

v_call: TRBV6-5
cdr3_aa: ATAGGANVLT

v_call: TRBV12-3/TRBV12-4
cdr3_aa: ASRTGTAEKLF

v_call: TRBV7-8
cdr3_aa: ASSLQSKGWNTIY

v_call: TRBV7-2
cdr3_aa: ASSLKGPSQGNTDTQY

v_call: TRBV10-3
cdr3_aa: AVRPGQGPVDTQY

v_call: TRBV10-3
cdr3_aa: AISERTDLNYGYT

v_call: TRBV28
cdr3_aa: ASSLGTGGIGNQPQH

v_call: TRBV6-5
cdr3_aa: ASSYSMTGAGYGYT

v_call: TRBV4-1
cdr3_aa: ASSLGGVGTGDHEQY

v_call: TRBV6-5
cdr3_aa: ASIRGQAALPT

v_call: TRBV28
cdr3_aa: ASSRGTGPTTREQY

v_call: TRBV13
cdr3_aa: ASSSRVTGEQY

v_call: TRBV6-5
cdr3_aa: ASITRDRAYEQY

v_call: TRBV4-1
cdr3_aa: ASKNLLPSTDTQY

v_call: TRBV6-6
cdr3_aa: ASLKGQGASGYT

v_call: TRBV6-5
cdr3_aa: ASTGGAYGYT

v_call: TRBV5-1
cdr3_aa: ASSGPGGNEKLF

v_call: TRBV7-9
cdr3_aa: ASSLRDPGTGVYNEQF

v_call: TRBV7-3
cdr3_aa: ASSPTGQGYNEQF

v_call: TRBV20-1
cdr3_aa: GGGFQETQY

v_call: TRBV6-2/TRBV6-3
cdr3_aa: ASSYWTGSSYEQY

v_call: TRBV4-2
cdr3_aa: ASSQGASGDTGELF

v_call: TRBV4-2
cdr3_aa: ASSQGSQGHGYT

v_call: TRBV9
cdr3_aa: ASSVSSAGLGNTIY

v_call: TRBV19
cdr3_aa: ASSSSYEQY

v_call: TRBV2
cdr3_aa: ASMNRDRGQPQH

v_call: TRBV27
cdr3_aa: ASSLRQGGYGYT

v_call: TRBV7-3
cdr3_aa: ASSLGGADEGEQF

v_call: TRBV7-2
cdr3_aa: ASSFGTADTQY

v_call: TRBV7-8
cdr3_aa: ASSLEGRGIDEQY

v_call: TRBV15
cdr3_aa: ATSKQRNTEAF

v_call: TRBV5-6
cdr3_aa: ASSPDRVETQY

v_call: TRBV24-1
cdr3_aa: ATSDPVNYGYT

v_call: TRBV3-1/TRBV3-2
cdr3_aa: ASSQRLGDEQY

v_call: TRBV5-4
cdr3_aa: ASSDKPGLLLDTQY

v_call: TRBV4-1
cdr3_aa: ASSQTTRYQETQY

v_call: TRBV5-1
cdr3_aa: ASTIHSGGNTEAF

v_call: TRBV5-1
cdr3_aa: ASSLAGTVYQETQY

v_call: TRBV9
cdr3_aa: ASSVDPAGGLEF

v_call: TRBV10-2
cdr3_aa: ASSDLAPAMRTSGGDEQF

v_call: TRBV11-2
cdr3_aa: ASSLGGYGYT

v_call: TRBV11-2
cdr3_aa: ASSLVSGRGANVLT

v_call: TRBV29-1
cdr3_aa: SVDTGAYEQY

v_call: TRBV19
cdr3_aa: ASSIFQGADQPQH